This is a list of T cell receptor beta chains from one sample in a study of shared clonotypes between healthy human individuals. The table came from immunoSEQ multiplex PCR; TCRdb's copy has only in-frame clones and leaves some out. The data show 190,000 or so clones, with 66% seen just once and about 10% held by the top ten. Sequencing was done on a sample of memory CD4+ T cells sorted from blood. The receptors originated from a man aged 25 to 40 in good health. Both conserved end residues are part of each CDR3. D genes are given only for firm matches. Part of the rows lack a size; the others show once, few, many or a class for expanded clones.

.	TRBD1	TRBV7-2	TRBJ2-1	TGTGCCAGCAGCTCACATCCGGGACAGGGGGCGCGGGGTGAGCAGTTCTTC	CASSSHPGQGARGEQFF
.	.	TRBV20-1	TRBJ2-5	TGCAGTGCTAGAAAGGGGGAGACCCAGTACTTC	CSARKGETQYF
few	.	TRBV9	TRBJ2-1	TGTGCCAGCAGCGTAGCCTTTAAACAGGGTCTGAATGAGCAGTTCTTC	CASSVAFKQGLNEQFF
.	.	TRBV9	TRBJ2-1	TGTGCCAGCAGCGCTTCCCCTGACAATGAGCAGTTCTTC	CASSASPDNEQFF
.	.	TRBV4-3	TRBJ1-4	TGCGCCAGCAGCCAAGACTGGGCGGAAAAACTGTTTTTT	CASSQDWAEKLFF
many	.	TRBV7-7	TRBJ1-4	TGTGCCAGCAGCTTAGTGAGGGGAGAAAAACTGTTTTTT	CASSLVRGEKLFF
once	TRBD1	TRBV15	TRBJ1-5	TGTGCCACCAGCGCCCGTCCCGGGACAGGGGAGCGCAATCAGCCCCAGCATTTT	CATSARPGTGERNQPQHF
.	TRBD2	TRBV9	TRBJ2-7	TGTGCCAGCAGCCTCGGACTAGCGGGAACCTACGAGCAGTACTTC	CASSLGLAGTYEQYF
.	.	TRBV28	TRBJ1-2	TGTGCCAGCATCGGGGGGAACTATGGCTACACCTTC	CASIGGNYGYTF
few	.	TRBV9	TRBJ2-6	TGTGCCAGCAGCGTATTCCAGTCTGGGGCCAACGTCCTGACTTTC	CASSVFQSGANVLTF
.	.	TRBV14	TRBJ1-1	TGTGCCAGCAGCCAGAAGCAGGGGATCGACACTGAAGCTTTCTTT	CASSQKQGIDTEAFF
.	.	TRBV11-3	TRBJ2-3	TGTGCCAGCAGCTTAGTCGGAGGCACAGATACGCAGTATTTT	CASSLVGGTDTQYF
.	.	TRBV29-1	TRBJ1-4	TGCAGCGTCGGAGGGGGGTATTGGACGGGTACTAATGAAAAACTGTTTTTT	CSVGGGYWTGTNEKLFF
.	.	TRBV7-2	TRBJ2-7	TGTGCCAGCAGCCAGCAGTATAGCGGCTACGAGCAGTACTTC	CASSQQYSGYEQYF
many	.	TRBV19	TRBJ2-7	TGTGCCACCTCGATACTCCACAGCGTACAAACGTACGAGCAGTACTTC	CATSILHSVQTYEQYF
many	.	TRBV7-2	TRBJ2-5	TGTGCCAGCAGCCGAAATCGAGGTTTAGAGACCCAGTACTTC	CASSRNRGLETQYF
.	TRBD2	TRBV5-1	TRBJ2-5	TGCGCCAGCAGCTTCGGGTCAGCGGGGGTCCAAGAGACCCAGTACTTC	CASSFGSAGVQETQYF
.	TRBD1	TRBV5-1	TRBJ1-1	TGCGCCAGCAGCTTGATTGGGACAGGGAACACTGAAGCTTTCTTT	CASSLIGTGNTEAFF
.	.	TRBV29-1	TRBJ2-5	TGCAGCGTGAGGGGCCACAGGCGAACACACCAAGAGACCCAGTACTTC	CSVRGHRRTHQETQYF
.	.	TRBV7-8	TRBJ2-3	TGTGCCAGCAGCGTCTACAGGATTGCTAGCACAGATACGCAGTATTTT	CASSVYRIASTDTQYF
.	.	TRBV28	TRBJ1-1	TGTGCCAGCAGTTTTTCTCCCAGGGACCGGCTTATGAACACTGAAGCTTTCTTT	CASSFSPRDRLMNTEAFF
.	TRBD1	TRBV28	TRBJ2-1	TGTGCCAGCAGGGCTGACAGGGCCTACAATGAGCAGTTCTTC	CASRADRAYNEQFF
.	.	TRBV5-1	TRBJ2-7	TGCGCCAGCAGCTACATGGACGGGACCTACGAGCAGTACTTC	CASSYMDGTYEQYF
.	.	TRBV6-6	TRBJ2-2	TGTGCCAGCAGCCCCCCCACAAGCGTATTGGCCGGGGAGCTGTTTTTT	CASSPPTSVLAGELFF
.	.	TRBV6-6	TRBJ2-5	TGTGCCAGCAGTACTCGCGGACACGAACTGGGGACCCAGTACTTC	CASSTRGHELGTQYF
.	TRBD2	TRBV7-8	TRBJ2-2	TGTGCCAGCAGCTTAGCTCTGGCGGGAGCGGGTTTCGGCGGGGAGCTGTTTTTT	CASSLALAGAGFGGELFF
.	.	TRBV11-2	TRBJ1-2	TGTGCCACCAATCCCTTGTGGCAAGCTAACTATGGCTACACCTTC	CATNPLWQANYGYTF
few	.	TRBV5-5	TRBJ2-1	TGTGCCAGCAGCGGATTGGACTTATTCTCCTACAATGAGCAGTTCTTC	CASSGLDLFSYNEQFF
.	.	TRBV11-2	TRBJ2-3	TGTGCCAGCAGCCACAAGAAAGATACGCAGTATTTT	CASSHKKDTQYF
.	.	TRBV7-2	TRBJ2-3	TGTGCCAGCAGCTCCCATCCCTATCGGGGGTCTGTCACAGATACGCAGTATTTT	CASSSHPYRGSVTDTQYF
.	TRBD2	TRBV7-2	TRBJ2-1	TGTGCCAGCAGCTTAGCGGCTAGCGGATACAATGAGCAGTTCTTC	CASSLAASGYNEQFF
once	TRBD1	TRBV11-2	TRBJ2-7	TGTGCCAGCAGCTTAGTCCAGGGGGCATCCTACGAGCAGTACTTC	CASSLVQGASYEQYF
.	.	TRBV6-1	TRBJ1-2	TGTGCCAGTAGCCAAGGGACCGGGTATGGCTACACCTTC	CASSQGTGYGYTF
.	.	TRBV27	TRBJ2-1	TGTGCCAGCAGGGACCCGGGAAGAGGGTGGTTCTTC	CASRDPGRGWFF
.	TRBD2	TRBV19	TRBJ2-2	TGTGCCAGTAGGTTGGCTAGCGGGAGGACTACCGGGGAGCTGTTTTTT	CASRLASGRTTGELFF
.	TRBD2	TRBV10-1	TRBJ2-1	TGCGCCAGCAGTGTACTAGCGGGAGGCTCCTACAATGAGCAGTTCTTC	CASSVLAGGSYNEQFF
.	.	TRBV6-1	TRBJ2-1	TGTGCCAGCAGAAACAAAGGTGTGACTTATGAGCAGTTCTTC	CASRNKGVTYEQFF
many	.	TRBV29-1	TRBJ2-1	TGCAGCGTTGAAGGTTACAATGAGCAGTTCTTC	CSVEGYNEQFF
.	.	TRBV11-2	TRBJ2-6	TGTGCCAGCAGCTTTCCGACTCGGTCTTCTGGGGCCAACGTCCTGACTTTC	CASSFPTRSSGANVLTF
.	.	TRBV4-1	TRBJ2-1	TGCGCCAGCAGCCCCCCTCAAAGAGCGTCGGACAATGAGCAGTTCTTC	CASSPPQRASDNEQFF
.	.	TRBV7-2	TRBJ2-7	TGTGCCAGCAGCTTTCGAACCTACGAGCAGTACTTC	CASSFRTYEQYF
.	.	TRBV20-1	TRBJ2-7	TGCAGTGGTAAGGACCTATACGAGCAGTACTTC	CSGKDLYEQYF
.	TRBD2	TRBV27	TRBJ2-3	TGTGCCAGCAGTCTAGCGGGAGGAATGGGAGATACGCAGTATTTT	CASSLAGGMGDTQYF
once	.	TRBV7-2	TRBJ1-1	TGTGCCAGCAGCTCAAGGGGAAACACTGAAGCTTTCTTT	CASSSRGNTEAFF
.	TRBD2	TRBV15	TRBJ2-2	TGTGCCACCAGCAGAGATCTAGGCGGGAGGGGCGCCGGGGAGCTGTTTTTT	CATSRDLGGRGAGELFF
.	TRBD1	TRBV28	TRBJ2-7	TGTGCCAGCGTACAGGGGGCCGACTACGAGCAGTACTTC	CASVQGADYEQYF
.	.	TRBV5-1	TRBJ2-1	TGCGCCAGCAGCCCCGGGAGTGTGGTCAGTGAGCAGTTCTTC	CASSPGSVVSEQFF
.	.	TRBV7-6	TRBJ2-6	TGTGCCAGCAGCTCACAACTCTCTGGGGCCAACGTCCTGACTTTC	CASSSQLSGANVLTF
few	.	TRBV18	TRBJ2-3	TGTGCCAGCCAGAGACAGGGCACAGATACGCAGTATTTT	CASQRQGTDTQYF
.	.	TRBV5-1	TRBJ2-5	TGCGCCAGCAGCTTGGGGTCGCGGGAGACCCAGTACTTC	CASSLGSRETQYF
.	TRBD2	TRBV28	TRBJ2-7	TGTGCCAGCAGTTCCCAACGGACTAGCTGGTCCTACGAGCAGTACTTC	CASSSQRTSWSYEQYF
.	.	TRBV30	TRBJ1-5	TGTGCCTGGAGTGTAAAGGAGGGCAATCAGCCCCAGCATTTT	CAWSVKEGNQPQHF